This T cell receptor (beta chain) stems from a study of metastatic and nonmetastatic thyroid tumors. The V gene lost 7 bases and the J gene lost 7 bases, with 26 bases spanning the gap. The CDR3 has 17 residues. CDR1 is SGHAT and CDR2 is FQNNGV in the germline V gene. TCRdb re-clonotyped the PCR reads through MiXCR. The data show about 30,000 clones, roughly 25% seen once. Thyroid surgery took place with no prior treatment in any patient. The TCR sequence derives from a female donor with papillary thyroid cancer or a benign thyroid nodule (not recorded which). Some clones in this sample may be carry-over from other donors' samples. The V and J genes are TRBV11-2 and TRBJ2-1, with D perhaps TRBD1 (6 bases). Sequenced material: blood. CDR3 sequence: CASNTLGTRGRGNEQFF. CDR3 nucleotide sequence: TGTGCCAGCAACACACTGGGGACCAGGGGCCGAGGGAATGAGCAGTTCTTC.